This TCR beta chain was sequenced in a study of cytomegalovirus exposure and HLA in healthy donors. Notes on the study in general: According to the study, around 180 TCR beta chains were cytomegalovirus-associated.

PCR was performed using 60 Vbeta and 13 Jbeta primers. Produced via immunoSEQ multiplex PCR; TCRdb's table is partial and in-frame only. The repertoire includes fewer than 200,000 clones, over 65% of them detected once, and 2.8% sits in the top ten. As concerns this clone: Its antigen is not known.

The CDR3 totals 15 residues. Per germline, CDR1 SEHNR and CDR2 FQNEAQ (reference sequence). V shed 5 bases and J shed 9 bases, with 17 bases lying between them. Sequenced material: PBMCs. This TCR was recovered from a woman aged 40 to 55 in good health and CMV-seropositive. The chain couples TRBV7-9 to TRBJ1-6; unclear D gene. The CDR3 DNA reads TGTGCCAGCAGCCCTGACCCGTTGGCGGGTTCACCCCTCCACTTT. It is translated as CASSPDPLAGSPLHF.